This passage covers 27 T cell receptor beta chains from one sample sequenced in a study of T cell responses to AZD1222 COVID-19 vaccine. The repertoire was sequenced with immunoSEQ multiplex PCR; TCRdb's copy has only in-frame clones and lacks some. The sample records roughly 180,000 clones, 90% to 95% being singletons. This specimen was peripheral blood, taken 28 days after the second AZD1222 dose. Receptors were obtained from an adult who received the AZD1222 COVID-19 vaccine.

In this sample, this clone turned up once. The chain joins TRBV7-9 to TRBJ1-2, with 12 bases matching TRBD1. Germline V gene lookup returns CDR1 SEHNR and CDR2 FQNEAQ (reference sequence). Trimming removed 5 bases from V and 7 bases from J; junction bases left unmatched: 8. The CDR3 has 15 amino acids. This CDR3 reads CASSLRRDRGLGYTF. The CDR3 DNA is TGTGCCAGCAGCCTACGCCGGGACAGGGGGCTTGGCTACACCTTC.

This chain connects TRBV5-1 to TRBJ2-1, with TRBD1 as a possible D gene (6 bases). The CDR3 is 16 residues long. Germline V gene lookup returns CDR1 SGHRS and CDR2 YFSETQ. Trimming shortened V by 0 bases and J by 9 bases, and 19 bases separated the two germline ends. CDR3 in DNA: TGCGCCAGCAGCTTGGCCTATACTACAGGGTCCGGTGAGCAGTTCTTC. It codes for CASSLAYTTGSGEQFF. The full variable domain, in which reference TRBV5-1 and TRBJ2-1 provide the parts outside the CDR3, is KAGVTQTPRYLIKTRGQQVTLSCSPISGHRSVSWYQQTPGQGLQFLFEYFSETQRNKGNFPGRFSGRQFSNSRSEMNVSTLELGDSALYLCASSLAYTTGSGEQFFGPGTRLTVL.

The rearrangement uses TRBV28 and TRBJ1-4; TRBD1 matches at 7 bases. The germline gives CDR1 MDHEN, CDR2 SYDVKM. This CDR3 has 16 residues. V lost 10 bases and J lost 1; bases outside the gene matches: 12. Here the CDR3 DNA reads TGTGCCACCCGGAGGGGGCAGAGGCTAACTAATGAAAAACTGTTTTTT. It specifies CATRRGQRLTNEKLFF.

The genes are TRBV7-2 and TRBJ2-3; no firm D call. V was trimmed by 5 bases and J by 5 bases, leaving 17 bases between them. From germline, CDR1 is SGHTA and CDR2 FQGNSA. The CDR3 is made up of 15 amino acids. The CDR3 reads CASSAPLLGRDTQYF. The CDR3 DNA reads TGTGCCAGCAGCGCACCGCTTCTAGGTCGAGATACGCAGTATTTT.

This clone is a singleton in its sample. The junction and the germline gene differ at one end; a read error may be behind it. The CDR3 nucleotides are TGTGCCAGTAGGATCGGGGTGAGCAATCAGCTCCAGCATTTT. Translation gives CASRIGVSNQLQHF. The rearrangement uses TRBV19 and TRBJ1-5, with unresolved D. The CDR3 consists of 14 residues. Germline-derived CDR1 and CDR2 are LNHDA and SQIVND (reference sequence).

The chain is built from TRBV7-9 and TRBJ2-7; 9 bases align to TRBD1. V lost 5 bases to trimming and J lost 6 bases; unmatched junction nucleotides: 8. The CDR3 contains 14 residues. Germline assignment: CDR1 SEHNR and CDR2 FQNEAQ (reference sequence). The CDR3 DNA reads as TGTGCCAGCAGCGCATGGACAGGGGACGGCGAGCAGTACTTC. It encodes CASSAWTGDGEQYF.

V gene TRBV7-2 combines with J gene TRBJ2-7; 12 nucleotides agree with TRBD2. The CDR3 sequence is 15 residues long. The germline CDR1 and CDR2 sequences are SGHTA and FQGNSA. The V and J ends lost 5 bases and 2 bases, in that order; junction bases with no gene match: 4. CDR3 coding DNA: TGTGCCAGCAGCCCTCGGACTAGCGGGACCTACGAGCAGTACTTC. Translation: CASSPRTSGTYEQYF.

The rearrangement uses TRBV12-3 or TRBV12-4 and TRBJ1-2, with TRBD1 matching over 9 bases. V gave up 7 bases and J gave up 5 bases; unmatched junction bases: 5. The length of the CDR3 is 13 residues. CDR3 sequence (DNA): TGTGCCAGCAATACAGGGACAGGGTATGGCTACACCTTC. Its protein is CASNTGTGYGYTF.

The table lists this clone with a count of one. The V and J genes are TRBV6-5 and TRBJ2-5, with a weak D call TRBD2 (6 bases). This CDR3 spans 12 amino acids. The germline V gene has CDR1 MNHEY and CDR2 SVGAGI. V was clipped by 6 bases and J by 5 bases, with 10 bases between them. This CDR3 reads CASRGTSETQYF. The CDR3 DNA is TGTGCCAGCAGAGGGACTTCGGAGACCCAGTACTTC.

The rearrangement uses TRBV18 and TRBJ1-1; no reliable D call. Germline V lookup: CDR1 KGHSH, CDR2 LQKENI. This CDR3 has 13 amino acids. V was cut by 3 bases and J by 1 base, with 6 bases left in between. The CDR3 DNA follows: TGTGCCAGCTCACCTCCAGGGAACACTGAAGCTTTCTTT. Translating gives CASSPPGNTEAFF.

The V gene is TRBV5-1, the J gene TRBJ2-5, with D possibly TRBD2 on 5 matching bases. Germline V CDR1 and CDR2: SGHRS, YFSETQ. V lost 0 bases to trimming and J lost 3 bases, with 12 bases between them. The CDR3 spans 15 residues. The DNA of the CDR3 is TGCGCCAGCAGCTTGGATGCTGTCGGGGAAGAGACCCAGTACTTC. This sequence encodes CASSLDAVGEETQYF.

This chain uses TRBV5-3 with TRBJ1-6, with a possible D match to TRBD1 (5 bases). TRBV5-3 is assigned to the ORF class and has an uncertain function. The V gene lost 0 bases and the J gene lost 9 bases, with 22 bases spanning the gap. This CDR3 is 18 amino acids long. This CDR3 is CARSLVLSFGAGSSPLHF. In DNA, the CDR3 is TGTGCCAGAAGCTTGGTGTTATCATTCGGGGCGGGAAGTTCACCCCTCCACTTT.

As for this clone: Its ends do not fully match the called genes, so a read error is possible. This chain uses TRBV5-5 with TRBJ2-5, with D perhaps matching TRBD2 (7 bases). CDR1 SGHKS and CDR2 YYEKEE come from the germline V gene (reference sequence). CDR3 length: 16 amino acids. For the CDR3, the DNA is TGTGCCAGCTGCTTGTTAGGGGTGAGGGGGGGGGAGACCCAGTACTTC. Protein product: CASCLLGVRGGETQYF. The whole variable domain, filled in from reference TRBV5-5 and TRBJ2-5, reads DAGVTQSPTHLIKTRGQQVTLRCSPISGHKSVSWYQQVLGQGPQFIFQYYEKEERGRGNFPDRFSARQFPNYSSELNVNALLLGDSALYLCASCLLGVRGGETQYFGPGTRLLVL.

This clone was picked up one time. The rearrangement joins TRBV27 to TRBJ1-5, with 11 bases identical to TRBD1. Germline V gene lookup returns CDR1 MNHEY and CDR2 SMNVEV (reference sequence). This CDR3 has 16 amino acids. V shed 5 bases, J shed 6 bases, and the junction held 9 bases outside the gene matches. The CDR3, as DNA: TGTGCCAGCAGTGGCCACCGGGACAGGGGGGGTCAGCCCCAGCATTTT. Its protein product is CASSGHRDRGGQPQHF.

This clone appeared a single time. V usage is TRBV14 and J usage is TRBJ1-2, with a weak D call TRBD1 (6 bases). Germline V lookup: CDR1 SGHDN, CDR2 FVKESK. The CDR3 is 14 residues long. The ends were cut back, 1 base at V and 8 bases at J, with 14 bases in the middle. This CDR3 reads CASSQGPTGRGYTF. The DNA for the CDR3 is TGTGCCAGCAGCCAAGGCCCGACAGGACGAGGCTACACCTTC.

In this sample, this clone turned up once. The chain links TRBV5-6 to TRBJ2-7, with TRBD1 matching over 7 bases. V gave up 2 bases and J gave up 2 bases; unmatched junction bases: 4. The CDR3 extends over 14 amino acids. Germline CDR1 reads SGHDT; CDR2 reads YYEEEE. CDR3 DNA: TGTGCCAGCAGCTTTGGGACAGCCGCCTACGAGCAGTACTTC. It yields the protein CASSFGTAAYEQYF.

This clone showed up just once. The chain is built from TRBV28 and TRBJ1-3; D is possibly TRBD1 (6 bases). This CDR3 contains 15 residues. V lost 3 bases, J lost 6 bases, and 15 bases lay in between. Germline V gene lookup returns CDR1 MDHEN and CDR2 SYDVKM. The CDR3, as DNA: TGTGCCAGCAGTTTGGAACAGGGTTTGTTAAACACCATATATTTT. This sequence encodes CASSLEQGLLNTIYF.

The rearrangement uses TRBV7-8 and TRBJ1-1, with 8 bases identical to TRBD1. Germline-derived CDR1 and CDR2 are SGHVS and FQNEAQ. This CDR3 is 12 amino acids long. Trimming cost V 4 bases and J 10 bases; bases outside gene matches: 5. CDR3: CASSSGQGVAFF. CDR3 in DNA: TGTGCCAGCAGCTCAGGACAGGGTGTAGCTTTCTTT.

In DNA, the CDR3 is TGCGCCAGCAGCGAGGGGAATGGAAACGGAAACACCATATATTTT. Translated: CASSEGNGNGNTIYF. The V and J genes are TRBV5-1 and TRBJ1-3; a possible D gene is TRBD1 (5 bases). Germline CDR1 and CDR2: SGHRS and YFSETQ. V was clipped by 4 bases and J by 4 bases, with 15 bases between them. There are 15 residues in the CDR3.

The chain couples TRBV2 to TRBJ2-7; maybe TRBD1 (5 bases). Between the trimmed V and J ends, which lost 9 bases and 5 bases, there was a span of 17 bases. The CDR3 contains 13 residues. Germline values: CDR1 SNHLY, CDR2 FYNNEI. CDR3 loop: CARTQVGPHEQYF. CDR3 nucleotides: TGTGCCAGGACCCAGGTGGGGCCCCACGAGCAGTACTTC. Complete variable domain (other parts from reference TRBV2 and TRBJ2-7): EPEVTQTPSHQVTQMGQEVILRCVPISNHLYFYWYRQILGQKVEFLVSFYNNEISEKSEIFDDQFSVERPDGSNFTLKIRSTKLEDSAMYFCARTQVGPHEQYFGPGTRLTVT.

The chain has TRBV19 and TRBJ1-1, with D unresolved. CDR3 length: 13 residues. The V gene lost 7 bases and the J gene lost 0 bases, with 9 bases spanning the gap. Germline loops: CDR1 LNHDA, CDR2 SQIVND (reference sequence). CDR3 residues: CASKATVNTEAFF. The CDR3 DNA is TGTGCCAGTAAGGCGACGGTGAACACTGAAGCTTTCTTT.

The V and J genes are TRBV12-3 or TRBV12-4 and TRBJ2-5; 7 nucleotides agree with TRBD1. CDR3 length: 13 amino acids. V shed 6 bases, J shed 4 bases, and the junction held 5 bases outside the gene matches. CDR3 loop: CASSPTGVETQYF. In nucleotides, the CDR3 is TGTGCCAGCAGCCCAACAGGGGTAGAGACCCAGTACTTC.

The CDR3 sequence: CASSRRRVTYGYTF. The CDR3 DNA reads TGTGCCAGCAGCAGGAGGAGGGTTACCTATGGCTACACCTTC. The rearrangement links TRBV5-6 to TRBJ1-2; no clear D. Trimming removed 4 bases from V and 4 bases from J, with 14 bases in between. This CDR3 spans 14 amino acids. CDR1 is SGHDT and CDR2 is YYEEEE in the germline V gene.

The sample holds one count of this clone. The chain employs TRBV3-1 (or the pseudogene TRBV3-2) and TRBJ2-2, with D perhaps TRBD2 (5 bases). CDR3 length equals 18 residues. Germline CDR1 and CDR2: LGHDT and YNNKEL (reference sequence). Trimming shortened V by 0 bases and J by 4 bases, and 18 bases separated the two germline ends. The CDR3 DNA reads TGTGCCAGCAGCCAAGATCCGAGGGCCTCTCGAAGCACCGGGGAGCTGTTTTTT. It specifies CASSQDPRASRSTGELFF.

V and J are TRBV30 and TRBJ2-6; either TRBD1 or TRBD2 may supply D (5 bases each). The ends were cut back, 4 bases at V and 1 base at J, with 11 bases in the middle. CDR1 is GTSNPN and CDR2 is SVGIG in the germline V gene (reference sequence). CDR3 length: 15 residues. This CDR3 reads CAWNSGASGANVLTF. The CDR3 DNA follows: TGTGCCTGGAACTCCGGGGCTTCTGGGGCCAACGTCCTGACTTTC.

J is TRBJ2-1 and V is TRBV2; maybe TRBD2 (5 bases). Germline assignment: CDR1 SNHLY and CDR2 FYNNEI. The CDR3 loop spans 15 amino acids. V dropped 4 bases and J dropped 1 base, with 11 bases sitting between them. Here the CDR3 DNA reads TGTGCCAGCAGTGGCGAGCTAGCATCCTACAATGAGCAGTTCTTC. Residues: CASSGELASYNEQFF.

The V gene is TRBV24-1, the J gene TRBJ2-3, with 7 bases aligning to TRBD2. Germline trimming cut 3 bases from V and 2 bases from J; bases unmatched to any gene: 13. From germline, CDR1 is KGHDR and CDR2 SFDVKD. The CDR3 length is 18 residues. Here the CDR3 DNA reads TGTGCCACCAGTGATCCTAGCGTGAGGGAGGGGCCCACAGATACGCAGTATTTT. This translates into CATSDPSVREGPTDTQYF.